This T cell receptor (beta chain) derives from a study of blood T cell repertoires in COVID-19. Study details: COVID-19 samples, acute and convalescent, were from the United States, Italy and Spain.

Per the original data handling: Reference gene primer amplification in the assay estimated nucleated cell counts. Profiled with immunoSEQ multiplex PCR; TCRdb holds only in-frame clones, not every one. V and J calls and clone size are those listed in that table; D and trimming were worked out from the DNA. The table lists around 130,000 clones, 84% of them singletons, with 1.5% to 2% in the top ten. Recruitment covered about two dozen US areas and drew participants whose ages spanned roughly 18 to 89 years. Exposed enrollees had met someone with a PCR-confirmed or clinician-diagnosed COVID-19 case at some point within the 2 weeks before study entry. This TCR was sampled from a woman aged 18-30 years who had been exposed to COVID-19. Input material: PBMCs or T cells enriched from blood (not recorded which).

CDR3 in DNA: TGTGCCAGCAGTTTACTAGACAGGGGCACTGAAGCTTTCTTT. It is translated as CASSLLDRGTEAFF. The V and J genes are TRBV28 and TRBJ1-1, with TRBD1 identical over 8 bases. With V trimmed by 2 bases and J by 4 bases, 3 bases remained unmatched. CDR1 is MDHEN and CDR2 is SYDVKM in the germline V gene. This CDR3 comprises 14 residues.